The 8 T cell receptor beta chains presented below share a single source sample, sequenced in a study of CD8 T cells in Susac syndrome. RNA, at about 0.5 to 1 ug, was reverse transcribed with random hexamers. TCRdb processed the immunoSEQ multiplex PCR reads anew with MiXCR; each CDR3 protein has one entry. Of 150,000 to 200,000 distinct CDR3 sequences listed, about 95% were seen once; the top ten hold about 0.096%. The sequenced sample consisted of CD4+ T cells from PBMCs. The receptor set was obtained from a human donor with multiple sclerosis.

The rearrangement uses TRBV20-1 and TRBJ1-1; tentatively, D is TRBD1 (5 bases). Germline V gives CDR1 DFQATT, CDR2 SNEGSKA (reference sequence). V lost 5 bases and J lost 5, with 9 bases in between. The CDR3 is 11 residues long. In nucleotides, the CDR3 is TGCAGTGCTCGGGGGAGGACTGAAGCTTTCTTT. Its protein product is CSARGRTEAFF.

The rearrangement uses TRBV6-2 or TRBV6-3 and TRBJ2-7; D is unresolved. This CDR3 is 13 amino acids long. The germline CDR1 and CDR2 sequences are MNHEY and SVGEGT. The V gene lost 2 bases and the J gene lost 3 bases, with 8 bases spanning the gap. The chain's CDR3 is CASSYLTYYEQYF. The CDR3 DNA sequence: TGTGCCAGCAGTTACCTCACGTACTACGAGCAGTACTTC.

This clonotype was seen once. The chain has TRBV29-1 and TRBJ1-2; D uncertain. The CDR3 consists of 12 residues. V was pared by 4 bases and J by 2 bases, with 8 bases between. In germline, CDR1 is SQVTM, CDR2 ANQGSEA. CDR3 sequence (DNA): TGCAGCGTTGTATTGGGGAACTATGGCTACACCTTC. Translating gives CSVVLGNYGYTF.

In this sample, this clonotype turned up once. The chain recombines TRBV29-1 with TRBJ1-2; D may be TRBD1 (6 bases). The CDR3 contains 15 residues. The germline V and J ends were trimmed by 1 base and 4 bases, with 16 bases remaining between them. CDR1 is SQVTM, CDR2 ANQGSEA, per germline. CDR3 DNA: TGCAGCGTTGAAGCCTCCGAGGGGGACCCCTATGGCTACACCTTC. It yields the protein CSVEASEGDPYGYTF.

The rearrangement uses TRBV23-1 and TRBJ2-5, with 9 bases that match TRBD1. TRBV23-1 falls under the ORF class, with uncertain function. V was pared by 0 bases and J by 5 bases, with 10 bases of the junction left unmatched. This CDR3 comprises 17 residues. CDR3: CASSQSVNRGRGETQYF. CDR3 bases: TGCGCCAGCAGTCAATCAGTCAACAGGGGGCGCGGGGAGACCCAGTACTTC.

The CDR3 protein is CSVKRGGPYEQYF. The CDR3 region has the DNA TGCAGCGTGAAAAGGGGGGGGCCCTACGAGCAGTACTTC. V usage is TRBV29-1 and J usage is TRBJ2-7, with D possibly matching TRBD2 (7 bases). Germline values: CDR1 SQVTM, CDR2 ANQGSEA. Trimming left V 6 bases short and J 2 bases short, with 14 bases between. CDR3 length: 13 amino acids.

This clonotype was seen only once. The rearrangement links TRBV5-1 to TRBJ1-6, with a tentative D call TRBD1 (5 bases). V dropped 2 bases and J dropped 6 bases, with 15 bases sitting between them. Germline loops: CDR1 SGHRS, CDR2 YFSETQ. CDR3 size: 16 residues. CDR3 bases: TGCGCCAGCAGCTTCCGGGCCGGGACTAGTAATTCACCCCTCCACTTT. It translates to CASSFRAGTSNSPLHF.

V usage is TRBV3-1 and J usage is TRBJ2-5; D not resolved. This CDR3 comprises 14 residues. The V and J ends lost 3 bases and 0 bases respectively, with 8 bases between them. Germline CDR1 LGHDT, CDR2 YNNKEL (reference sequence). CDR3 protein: CASSQDWYQETQYF. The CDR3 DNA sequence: TGTGCCAGCAGCCAGGATTGGTACCAAGAGACCCAGTACTTC.